This TCR beta chain was documented in a study of technical replicates of blood from several donors. Using immunoSEQ multiplex PCR, the repertoire was profiled, and TCRdb retains in-frame clones only, with some absent. Among some 75,000 clones listed, 90% to 97% were seen once. Sequencing was performed on T cells isolated from PBMCs. This receptor was taken from a human donor in good health.

Written as DNA, the CDR3 is TGTGCCAGCAGCTTGGCCTCTAACCACTACTTCTACGAGCAGTACTTC. Its translation is CASSLASNHYFYEQYF. The chain has TRBV5-6 and TRBJ2-7, with no clear D. Germline V CDR1 and CDR2: SGHDT, YYEEEE. CDR3 length: 16 residues. Trimming took 0 bases from V and 3 from J, leaving 16 bases between them.